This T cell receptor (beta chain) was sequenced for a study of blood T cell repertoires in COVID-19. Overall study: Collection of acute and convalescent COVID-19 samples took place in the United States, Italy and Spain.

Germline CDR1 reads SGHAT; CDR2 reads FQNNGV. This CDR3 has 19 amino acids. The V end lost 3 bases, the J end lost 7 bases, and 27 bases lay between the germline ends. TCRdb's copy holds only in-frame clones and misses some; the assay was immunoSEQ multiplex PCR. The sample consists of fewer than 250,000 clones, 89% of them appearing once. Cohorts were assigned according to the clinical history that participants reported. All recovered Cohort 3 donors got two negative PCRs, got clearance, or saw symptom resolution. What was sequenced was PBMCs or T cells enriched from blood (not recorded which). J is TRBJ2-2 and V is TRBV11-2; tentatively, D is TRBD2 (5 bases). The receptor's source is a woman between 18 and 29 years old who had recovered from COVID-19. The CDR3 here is CASSLGRLWDSALVGELFF. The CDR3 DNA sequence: TGTGCCAGCAGCTTGGGTAGATTATGGGATAGCGCCTTGGTCGGGGAGCTGTTTTTT.